This T cell receptor (beta chain) emerged from a study of T cell responses to AZD1222 COVID-19 vaccine. Study outcomes and limitations: Females outnumbered males among donors, who were mostly white British; clonal diversity was possibly underestimated.

Profiling relied on immunoSEQ multiplex PCR, and the TCRdb table lists in-frame clones only, not all of them. The sample holds more than 150,000 clones, over 70% seen once. Germline lookup yields CDR1 MDHEN and CDR2 SYDVKM. The CDR3 has 13 amino acids. The ends were cut back, 5 bases at V and 1 base at J, with 5 bases in the middle. As regards this clone: Its antigen is not identified.

The V and J genes are TRBV28 and TRBJ1-4; no reliable D call. The TCR was taken from an adult in good health. This specimen was peripheral blood, taken on day 0 of MenACWY control vaccination. In DNA, the CDR3 is TGTGCCAGCAGTGGGGTAACTAATGAAAAACTGTTTTTT. Protein: CASSGVTNEKLFF.